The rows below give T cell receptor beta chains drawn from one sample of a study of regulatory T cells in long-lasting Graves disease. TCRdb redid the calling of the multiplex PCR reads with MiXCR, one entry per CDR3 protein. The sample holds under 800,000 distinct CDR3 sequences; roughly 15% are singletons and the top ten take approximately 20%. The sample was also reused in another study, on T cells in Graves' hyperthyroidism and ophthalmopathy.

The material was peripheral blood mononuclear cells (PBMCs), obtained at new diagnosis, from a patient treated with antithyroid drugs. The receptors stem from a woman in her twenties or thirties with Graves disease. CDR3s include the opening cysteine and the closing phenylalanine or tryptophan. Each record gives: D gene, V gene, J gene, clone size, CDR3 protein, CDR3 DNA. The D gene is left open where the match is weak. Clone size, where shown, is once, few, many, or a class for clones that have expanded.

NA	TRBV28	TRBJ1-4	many	CASTAGNEKLFF	TGTGCCAGCACGGCGGGGAATGAAAAACTGTTTTTT
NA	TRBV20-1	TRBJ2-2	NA	CSRCRTGELFF	TGCAGTCGATGCCGTACCGGGGAGCTGTTTTTT
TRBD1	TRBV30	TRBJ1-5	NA	CAWRECLDRASTQPQHF	TGTGCCTGGAGGGAATGTCTCGACAGGGCCTCGACTCAGCCCCAGCATTTT
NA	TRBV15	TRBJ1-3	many	CATSRAYPSGRGSGNTIYF	TGTGCCACCAGCAGAGCCTATCCCTCCGGACGAGGCTCTGGAAACACCATATATTTT
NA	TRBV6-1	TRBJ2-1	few	CASTRGFAEQFF	TGTGCCAGCACTAGAGGTTTCGCTGAGCAGTTCTTC
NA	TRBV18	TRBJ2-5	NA	CASSPITQGSETQYF	TGTGCCAGCTCACCAATAACTCAGGGATCGGAGACCCAGTACTTC
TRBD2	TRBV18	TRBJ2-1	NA	CASSPISGRMGDEQFF	TGTGCCAGCTCACCAATCAGCGGGAGGATGGGGGATGAGCAGTTCTTC
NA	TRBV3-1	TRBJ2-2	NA	CASSQGQLTGPGELFF	TGTGCCAGCAGCCAAGGGCAGCTCACAGGACCCGGGGAGCTGTTTTTT
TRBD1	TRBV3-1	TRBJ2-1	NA	CASSQDQLGTGLSNEQFF	TGTGCCAGCAGCCAAGATCAGCTAGGGACAGGCCTGAGCAATGAGCAGTTCTTC
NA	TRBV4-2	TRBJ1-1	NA	CVSSQSTGPNTEAFF	TGTGTCAGCAGCCAATCAACCGGGCCGAACACTGAAGCTTTCTTT
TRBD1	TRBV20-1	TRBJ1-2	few	CSARDTRTGEGYTF	TGCAGTGCTAGAGATACTCGGACAGGGGAAGGCTACACCTTC
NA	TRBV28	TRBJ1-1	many	CATYTQGNTEAFF	TGTGCCACCTACACCCAGGGGAACACTGAAGCTTTCTTT
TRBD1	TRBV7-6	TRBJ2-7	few	CASSLGTGGKKYF	TGTGCCAGCAGCCTCGGGACAGGGGGAAAGAAGTACTTC
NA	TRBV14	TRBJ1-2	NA	CASSQDPEGSRKSNYGYTF	TGTGCCAGCAGCCAAGACCCTGAGGGGTCAAGAAAATCTAACTATGGCTACACCTTC
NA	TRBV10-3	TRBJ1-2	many	CAISGPTQGGDGYTF	TGTGCCATCAGTGGCCCCACGCAAGGTGGCGATGGCTACACCTTC